The rows below give T cell receptor beta chains drawn from one sample of a study of blood T cell repertoires in COVID-19. The table came from immunoSEQ multiplex PCR; TCRdb's copy has only in-frame clones and leaves some out. Of over 45,000 clones in the sample, roughly 90% were seen once. The sequencing input was peripheral blood. The source of these receptors is a woman in her sixties or seventies with active COVID-19. Each CDR3 is given with its conserved first and last residue. A D gene is named only where the DNA matches it firmly. Size is stated for part of the rows, as once, few or many counts, or as a class when the clone is expanded.

cdr3_aa cdr3_nt v_call cdr3_length d_call clone_size j_call
CASSHRGRGPEAFF TGTGCCAGCAGTCACCGAGGGAGGGGACCTGAAGCTTTCTTT TRBV6-5 14 NA NA TRBJ1-1
CASSLSGGGRAFF TGTGCCAGCAGTTTATCCGGGGGAGGGCGGGCTTTCTTT TRBV28 13 NA few TRBJ1-1
CASSLASGGNTIYF TGTGCCAGCAGCTTGGCGTCAGGGGGAAACACCATATATTTT TRBV5-4 14 NA NA TRBJ1-3
CASSFRQGALDTQYF TGTGCCAGCAGCTTCCGACAGGGGGCACTAGATACGCAGTATTTT TRBV2 15 TRBD1 NA TRBJ2-3
CASSPRPGGDTIYF TGTGCCAGCAGCCCCCGTCCGGGGGGCGACACCATATATTTT TRBV9 14 NA once TRBJ1-3
CASSLGGGDTEAFF TGTGCCAGCAGCTTAGGGGGGGGAGACACTGAAGCTTTCTTT TRBV7-6 14 NA NA TRBJ1-1
CASSENTGSKSPLHF TGCGCCAGCAGCGAAAACACAGGGAGCAAGTCACCCCTCCACTTT TRBV5-1 15 NA NA TRBJ1-6
CASSQTGEKLFF TGTGCCAGCAGCCAGACAGGGGAAAAACTGTTTTTT TRBV3-1/TRBV3-2 12 TRBD1 NA TRBJ1-4
CASSHDFGRAAEAFF TGCGCCAGCAGCCATGACTTTGGGAGGGCGGCTGAAGCTTTCTTT TRBV4-1 15 NA NA TRBJ1-1
CASTPGQTYGYTF TGTGCCAGCACCCCGGGACAGACCTATGGCTACACCTTC TRBV2 13 TRBD1 once TRBJ1-2
CASKPPGSGADTQYF TGTGCCAGCAAACCCCCGGGTAGCGGGGCAGATACGCAGTATTTT TRBV7-3 15 TRBD2 once TRBJ2-3
CATTGFGGAYEQYF TGTGCCACAACGGGGTTCGGCGGAGCCTACGAGCAGTACTTC TRBV19 14 NA NA TRBJ2-7
CASSDPGTASGNTIYF TGTGCCAGCAGTGACCCAGGGACAGCCTCTGGAAACACCATATATTTT TRBV6-1 16 TRBD1 NA TRBJ1-3
CASSVGSPGQGYTGELFF TGTGCCAGCAGCGTAGGGTCCCCGGGACAGGGATACACCGGGGAGCTGTTTTTT TRBV9 18 TRBD1 NA TRBJ2-2
CSVRHLFYGYTF TGCAGCGTTAGACACCTTTTTTATGGCTACACCTTC TRBV29-1 12 NA NA TRBJ1-2
CASSFLGGTEAFF TGTGCCAGCAGCTTCCTTGGGGGGACTGAAGCTTTCTTT TRBV5-6 13 NA NA TRBJ1-1
CASSWLEGNQPQHF TGTGCCAGCAGTTGGCTGGAGGGCAATCAGCCCCAGCATTTT TRBV6-5 14 NA NA TRBJ1-5
CASSLMGANTEAFF TGTGCCAGCAGCTTAATGGGGGCGAATACTGAAGCTTTCTTT TRBV7-8 14 NA once TRBJ1-1
CASSLLDQTDTQYF TGCGCCAGCAGCTTGCTAGACCAGACAGATACGCAGTATTTT TRBV5-1 14 NA few TRBJ2-3
CASSPTGPSGANVLTF TGTGCCAGCAGCCCGACAGGCCCCTCTGGGGCCAACGTCCTGACTTTC TRBV5-6 16 NA once TRBJ2-6
CASSLGQGHTEAFF TGCGCCAGCAGCTTAGGACAGGGCCACACTGAAGCTTTCTTT TRBV5-1 14 TRBD1 once TRBJ1-1
CASSLGGAITGELFF TGTGCCAGCAGCTTGGGCGGAGCAATCACCGGGGAGCTGTTTTTT TRBV5-4 15 NA NA TRBJ2-2
CASSLGGANNEQFF TGTGCCAGCAGCTTGGGCGGGGCAAACAATGAGCAGTTCTTC TRBV7-2 14 NA NA TRBJ2-1
CASSQGLRATTEAFF TGTGCCAGCAGCCAAGGGTTAAGAGCCACCACTGAAGCTTTCTTT TRBV3-1/TRBV3-2 15 NA NA TRBJ1-1
CASSQGGNQETQYF TGTGCCAGCAGCCAGGGGGGTAATCAAGAGACCCAGTACTTC TRBV7-3 14 NA NA TRBJ2-5
CASSQDLGARGYTF TGTGCCAGCAGCCAAGATTTAGGGGCCAGGGGCTACACCTTC TRBV3-1/TRBV3-2 14 NA few TRBJ1-2
CASGGRRNNQPQHF TGTGCCAGCGGAGGACGTAGAAACAATCAGCCCCAGCATTTT TRBV2 14 NA few TRBJ1-5
CASSLKQTYEQYF TGTGCCAGCAGTCTAAAACAGACCTACGAGCAGTACTTC TRBV2 13 NA NA TRBJ2-7
CASSSGTSLSTDTQYF TGTGCCAGCAGTTCCGGGACTAGCCTAAGCACAGATACGCAGTATTTT TRBV4-2 16 TRBD2 NA TRBJ2-3
CASSLMDRGNEQYF TGTGCCAGCTCACTAATGGACAGGGGGAACGAGCAGTACTTC TRBV18 14 TRBD1 NA TRBJ2-7
CASSRTFSYEQYF TGTGCCAGCAGCCGGACATTCTCCTACGAGCAGTACTTC TRBV9 13 NA once TRBJ2-7
CASSYETVSLEQYF TGTGCCAGCAGCTACGAGACAGTCTCCTTGGAGCAGTACTTC TRBV5-6 14 NA NA TRBJ2-7
CASSQVSESYGYTF TGCGCCAGCAGCCAAGTGTCGGAGAGCTATGGCTACACCTTC TRBV4-1 14 NA NA TRBJ1-2
CASSLGGTPYEQYF TGTGCCAGCAGCTTGGGCGGGACCCCCTACGAGCAGTACTTC TRBV5-5 14 NA once TRBJ2-7
CAISGNTEAFF TGTGCCATCAGCGGGAACACTGAAGCTTTCTTT TRBV10-3 11 NA NA TRBJ1-1
CAILTHTEAFF TGTGCCATCCTAACGCACACTGAAGCTTTCTTT TRBV10-3 11 NA NA TRBJ1-1
CASSWGRGGPETQYF TGCGCCAGCAGCTGGGGCCGGGGGGGCCCGGAGACCCAGTACTTC TRBV5-1 15 TRBD2 NA TRBJ2-5
CASSYQGLGGEQYF TGTGCCAGCAGTTACCAGGGGCTAGGGGGCGAGCAGTACTTC TRBV6-2/TRBV6-3 14 NA NA TRBJ2-7
CASSITGGETQYF TGTGCCAGTAGTATCACAGGGGGAGAGACCCAGTACTTC TRBV19 13 TRBD1 NA TRBJ2-5
CASSLKGQGSSPLHF TGCGCCAGCAGCTTGAAGGGACAGGGGAGTTCACCCCTCCACTTT TRBV5-1 15 TRBD1 NA TRBJ1-6
CASSLTPGTIYEQYF TGTGCCAGCAGCTTAACCCCCGGGACTATCTACGAGCAGTACTTC TRBV5-4 15 TRBD2 once TRBJ2-7
CAISDGQGMGETQYF TGTGCCATCAGTGATGGGCAGGGGATGGGAGAGACCCAGTACTTC TRBV10-3 15 NA NA TRBJ2-5